This T cell receptor (beta chain) is from a study of shared T cell receptors in the human thymus. The germline V gene encodes CDR1 SGHDN and CDR2 FVKESK. This CDR3 contains 17 residues. The V end was cut by 0 bases, the J end by 0 bases, with 12 bases between. Sequencing was performed with immunoSEQ multiplex PCR; in TCRdb, only in-frame clones are kept and a portion is missing. The sample consists of 600,000 or so clones, 80% to 90% of them appearing once. Another study also made use of these data, one on human thymus T cells.

The V gene is TRBV14, the J gene TRBJ2-1; TRBD1 might be the D (6 bases). This clonotype was sampled from a boy younger than two with a congenital heart defect. Specimen: thymocytes. The DNA of the CDR3 is TGTGCCAGCAGCCAAGAGAGGGACACGAACTCCTACAATGAGCAGTTCTTC. It is translated as CASSQERDTNSYNEQFF.